The rows below give T cell receptor beta chains drawn from one sample of a study of vaccination and CD4 T cells after COVID-19. TCRdb processed the PCR reads anew with MiXCR; each CDR3 protein has one entry. The data hold about 13,000 distinct CDR3 sequences, with about two fifths observed a single time. The antigens of these receptors remain unknown. This sample comprised CD4+ T cells from blood, cultured in vitro, obtained before SARS-CoV-2 vaccination. The receptor source for this set is a human donor who had recovered from COVID-19. CDR3s leave out the opening cysteine and the closing phenylalanine or tryptophan. Each record gives: V gene, CDR3 protein.

TRBV6-2/TRBV6-3,ASSDLGKTYEQY
TRBV11-1,ASSADRVANYGYT
TRBV7-3,ASSLGGTGANVLT
TRBV10-3,AIRGFGDRGGSITEAF
TRBV7-9,ASSFTGDTEAF
TRBV2,ASRTTGNQPQH
TRBV4-1,ASSHADRDTTQETQY
TRBV7-3,ASSLTGRDGYT
TRBV11-3,ASSLGRMNTEAF
TRBV28,ASSLSLGQGAPQH
TRBV28,ASSPNLDRSRVYT
TRBV20-1,SATRVLRSGGYT
TRBV20-1,SAPLPLKTDTQY
TRBV6-1,ASIWGIGQNTGELF
TRBV28,ASSLMEGRIGELF
TRBV6-1,ASREGLLGTDTQY